This TCR beta chain derives from a study of control samples from healthy donors and cancer patients. The table came from immunoSEQ multiplex PCR; TCRdb's copy has only in-frame clones and leaves some out. The repertoire holds over 80,000 clones, roughly three quarters seen once, with approximately 10% in the top ten. This sequence was found in a woman aged 30 to 39 in good health. The source material was blood.

The CDR3 region is CASSAPGQGAGEKLFF. CDR3 DNA sequence: TGTGCCAGCAGTGCCCCGGGACAGGGGGCGGGTGAAAAACTGTTTTTT. The V call is TRBV2, the J call TRBJ1-4; 12 bases are a match to TRBD1. The trim removed 4 bases at V and 7 bases at J, leaving 7 bases unmatched. Looked up from germline, CDR1 is SNHLY and CDR2 is FYNNEI. The CDR3 sequence is 16 residues long. The variable domain in full, with the rest retrieved from reference TRBV2 and TRBJ1-4, is EPEVTQTPSHQVTQMGQEVILRCVPISNHLYFYWYRQILGQKVEFLVSFYNNEISEKSEIFDDQFSVERPDGSNFTLKIRSTKLEDSAMYFCASSAPGQGAGEKLFFGSGTQLSVL.